The 6 T cell receptor beta chains presented below share a single source sample, sequenced in a study of tumor-infiltrating lymphocytes in primary liver carcinoma. The study co-extracted DNA and RNA from around 20-30 mg of unsorted bulk tissue. The researchers produced TCR beta cDNA from 500 ng total RNA with a constant-region primer. Modified slightly, ARM-PCR produced TCR beta libraries over three nested multiplex PCR rounds. Investigators reported that the first two PCR rounds, at about 11 cycles each, used TRBV1-TRBV30 forward primers with a C-beta reverse primer. TCRdb reprocessed the multiplex PCR reads via MiXCR and lists one record per CDR3 protein. The sample carries 90,000 to 150,000 distinct CDR3 sequences, roughly 70% recorded once. The sequenced material came from tumor-adjacent normal liver tissue. The receptors derive from a woman aged 55-69 years with primary liver carcinoma and hepatitis B virus infection.

A word on this clonotype: Since no conserved phenylalanine or tryptophan closes the CDR3, a read error is the likely cause. The chain couples TRBV6-1 to TRBJ2-6, with D possibly called TRBD1 or TRBD2 (6 bases each). Germline values: CDR1 MNHNS, CDR2 SASEGT. The CDR3 totals 15 residues. The CDR3 sequence: CASSARGLGASVLTL. CDR3 DNA sequence: TGTGCCAGCAGCGCTCGGGGGCTTGGGGCCAGCGTCCTGACTCTC.

About this clonotype: Because the CDR3's place on the DNA is in doubt, the DNA is left out and the CDR3 is given as listed by TCRdb. The V and J genes are TRBV29-1 and TRBJ1-1; TRBD1 is the table's D call, not checked against the DNA. From its first to its last residue, the CDR3 has 13 amino acids. CDR1 and CDR2 from the germline V gene are SQVTM and ANQGSEA. The CDR3 loop reads CSVAWGSGTEAFF.

Remarks on this clonotype: Relative to the germline gene, one junction end is altered; a read error may explain this. In nucleotides, the CDR3 is TGCAGCGTACGGACTAGCGGGAGCAATGACCAGTTCTTC. This codes for CSVRTSGSNDQFF. This rearrangement joins TRBV29-1 to TRBJ2-1; TRBD2 aligns across 13 bases. The CDR3 covers 13 residues. CDR1 and CDR2 from the germline V gene are SQVTM and ANQGSEA.

This chain joins TRBV12-3 or TRBV12-4 and TRBJ2-7, with a weak D call TRBD2 (6 bases). V dropped 5 bases and J dropped 3 bases, with 11 bases sitting between them. The CDR3 length is 13 residues. CDR3 nucleotides: TGTGCCAGCAGTGCCCCGGGGGTCTACGAGCAGTACTTC. Its protein product is CASSAPGVYEQYF.

This clonotype was counted many times. The chain couples TRBV5-1 to TRBJ2-7; tentative D call: TRBD1 (6 bases). V dropped 1 base and J dropped 3 bases, with 8 bases sitting between them. CDR1 and CDR2 from the germline V gene are SGHRS and YFSETQ. The CDR3 extends over 13 amino acids. The CDR3 is CASSLQGFYEQYF. The CDR3 region has the DNA TGCGCCAGCAGCTTGCAGGGGTTCTACGAGCAGTACTTC.

At least ten counts were recorded for this clonotype. The chain is built from TRBV7-9 and TRBJ2-1, with 14 nucleotides matching TRBD2. This CDR3 is 16 amino acids long. V lost 5 bases, J lost 4 bases, and 4 bases stayed unmatched. CDR1 is SEHNR and CDR2 is FQNEAQ in the germline V gene (reference sequence). The CDR3 nucleotides are TGTGCCAGCAGCGGGACTAGCGGGAGCGCGTACAATGAGCAGTTCTTC. Its translation is CASSGTSGSAYNEQFF.